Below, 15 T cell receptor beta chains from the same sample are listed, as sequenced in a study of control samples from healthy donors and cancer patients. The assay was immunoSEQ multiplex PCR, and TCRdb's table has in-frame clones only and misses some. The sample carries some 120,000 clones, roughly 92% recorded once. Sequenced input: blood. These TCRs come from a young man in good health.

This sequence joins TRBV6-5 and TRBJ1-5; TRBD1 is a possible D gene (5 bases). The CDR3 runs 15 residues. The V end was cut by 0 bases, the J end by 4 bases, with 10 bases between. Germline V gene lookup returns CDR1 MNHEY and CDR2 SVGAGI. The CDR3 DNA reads TGTGCCAGCAGTTACTCGGGGACTGAGAATCAGCCCCAGCATTTT. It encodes CASSYSGTENQPQHF.

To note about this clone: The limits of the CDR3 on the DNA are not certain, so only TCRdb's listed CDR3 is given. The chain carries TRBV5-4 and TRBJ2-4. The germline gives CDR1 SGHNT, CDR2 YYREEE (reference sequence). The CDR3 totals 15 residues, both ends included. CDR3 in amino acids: CASSLFFGPKNIQYF.

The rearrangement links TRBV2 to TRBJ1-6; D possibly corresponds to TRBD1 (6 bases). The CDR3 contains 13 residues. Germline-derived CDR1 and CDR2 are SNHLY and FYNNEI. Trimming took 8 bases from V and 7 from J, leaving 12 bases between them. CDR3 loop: CASGYRDNSPLHF. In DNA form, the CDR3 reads TGTGCCAGCGGCTACAGGGACAATTCACCCCTCCACTTT.

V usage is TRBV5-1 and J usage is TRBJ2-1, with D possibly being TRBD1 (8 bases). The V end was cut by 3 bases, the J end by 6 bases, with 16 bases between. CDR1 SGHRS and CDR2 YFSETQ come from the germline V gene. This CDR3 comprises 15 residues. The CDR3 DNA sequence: TGCGCCAGCAGCTCAGCGGGACAGGTTTCCAATGAGCAGTTCTTC. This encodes CASSSAGQVSNEQFF.

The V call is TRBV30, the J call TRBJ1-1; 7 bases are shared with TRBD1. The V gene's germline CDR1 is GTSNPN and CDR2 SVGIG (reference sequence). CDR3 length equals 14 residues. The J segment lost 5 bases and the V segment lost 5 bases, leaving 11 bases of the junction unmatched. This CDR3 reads CAWQGGRMGTEAFF. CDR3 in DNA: TGTGCCTGGCAGGGGGGAAGAATGGGGACTGAAGCTTTCTTT. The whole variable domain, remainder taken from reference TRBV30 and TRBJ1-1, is SQTIHQWPATLVQPVGSPLSLECTVEGTSNPNLYWYRQAAGRGLQLLFYSVGIGQISSEVPQNLSASRPQDRQFILSSKKLLLSDSGFYLCAWQGGRMGTEAFFGQGTRLTVV.

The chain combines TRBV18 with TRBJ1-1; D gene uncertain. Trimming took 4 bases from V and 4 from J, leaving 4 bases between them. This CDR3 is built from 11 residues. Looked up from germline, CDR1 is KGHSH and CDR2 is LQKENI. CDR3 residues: CASSQGTEAFF. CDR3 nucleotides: TGTGCCAGCTCACAAGGCACTGAAGCTTTCTTT.

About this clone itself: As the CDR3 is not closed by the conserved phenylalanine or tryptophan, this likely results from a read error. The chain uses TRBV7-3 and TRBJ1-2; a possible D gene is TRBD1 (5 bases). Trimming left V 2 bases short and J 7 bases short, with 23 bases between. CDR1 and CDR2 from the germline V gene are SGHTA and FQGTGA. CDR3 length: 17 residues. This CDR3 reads CASSLGPAGQSPSGYTL. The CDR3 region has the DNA TGTGCCAGCAGCTTAGGGCCGGCAGGGCAGTCTCCTTCTGGCTACACCCTC.

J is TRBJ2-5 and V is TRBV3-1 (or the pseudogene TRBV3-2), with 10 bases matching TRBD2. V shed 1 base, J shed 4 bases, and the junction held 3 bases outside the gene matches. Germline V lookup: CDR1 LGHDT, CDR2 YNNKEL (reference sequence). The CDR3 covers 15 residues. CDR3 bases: TGTGCCAGCAGCCAAGCACTAGCGGGGCCAGAGACCCAGTACTTC. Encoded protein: CASSQALAGPETQYF.

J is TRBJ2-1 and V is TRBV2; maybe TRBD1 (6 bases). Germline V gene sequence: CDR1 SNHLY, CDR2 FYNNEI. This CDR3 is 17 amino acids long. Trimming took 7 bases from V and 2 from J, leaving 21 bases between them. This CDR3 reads CASMPLQGVGTYNEQFF. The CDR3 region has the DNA TGTGCCAGCATGCCTTTACAGGGCGTCGGGACCTACAATGAGCAGTTCTTC.

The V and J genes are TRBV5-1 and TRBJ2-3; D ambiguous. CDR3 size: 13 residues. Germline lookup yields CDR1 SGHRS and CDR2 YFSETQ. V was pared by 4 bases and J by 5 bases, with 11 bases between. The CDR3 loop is CASSENWEDTQYF. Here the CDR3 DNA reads TGCGCCAGCAGCGAAAACTGGGAAGATACGCAGTATTTT.

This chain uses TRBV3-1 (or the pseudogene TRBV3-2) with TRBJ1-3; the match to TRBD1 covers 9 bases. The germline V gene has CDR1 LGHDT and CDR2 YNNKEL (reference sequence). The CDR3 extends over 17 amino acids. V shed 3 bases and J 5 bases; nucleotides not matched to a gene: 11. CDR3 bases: TGTGCCAGCAGCCAGCGCCGAGGGGACAGGGTTAGAAACACCATATATTTT. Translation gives CASSQRRGDRVRNTIYF.

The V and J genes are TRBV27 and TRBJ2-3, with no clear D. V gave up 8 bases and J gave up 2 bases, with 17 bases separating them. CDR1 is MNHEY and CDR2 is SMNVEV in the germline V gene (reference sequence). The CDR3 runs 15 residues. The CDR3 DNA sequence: TGTGCCAGCTGCACAACGGCGTGGGACACAGATACGCAGTATTTT. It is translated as CASCTTAWDTDTQYF.

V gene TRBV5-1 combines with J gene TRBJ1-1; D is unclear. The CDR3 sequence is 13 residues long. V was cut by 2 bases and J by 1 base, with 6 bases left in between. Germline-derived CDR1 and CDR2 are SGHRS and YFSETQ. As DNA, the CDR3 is TGCGCCAGCAGCTTTAGGCAGAACACTGAAGCTTTCTTT. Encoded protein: CASSFRQNTEAFF.

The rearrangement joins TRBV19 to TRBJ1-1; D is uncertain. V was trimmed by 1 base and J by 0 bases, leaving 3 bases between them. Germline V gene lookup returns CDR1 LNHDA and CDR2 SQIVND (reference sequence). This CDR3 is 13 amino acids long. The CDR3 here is CASSIVMNTEAFF. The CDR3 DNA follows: TGTGCCAGTAGTATAGTAATGAACACTGAAGCTTTCTTT. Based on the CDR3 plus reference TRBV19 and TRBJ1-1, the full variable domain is DGGITQSPKYLFRKEGQNVTLSCEQNLNHDAMYWYRQDPGQGLRLIYYSQIVNDFQKGDIAEGYSVSREKKESFPLTVTSAQKNPTAFYLCASSIVMNTEAFFGQGTRLTVV.

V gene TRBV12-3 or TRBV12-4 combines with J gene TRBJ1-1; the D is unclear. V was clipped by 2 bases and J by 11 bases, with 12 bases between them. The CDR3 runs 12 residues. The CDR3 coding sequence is TGTGCCAGCAGTTTACAACGGGGAGGGGCTTTCTTT. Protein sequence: CASSLQRGGAFF.